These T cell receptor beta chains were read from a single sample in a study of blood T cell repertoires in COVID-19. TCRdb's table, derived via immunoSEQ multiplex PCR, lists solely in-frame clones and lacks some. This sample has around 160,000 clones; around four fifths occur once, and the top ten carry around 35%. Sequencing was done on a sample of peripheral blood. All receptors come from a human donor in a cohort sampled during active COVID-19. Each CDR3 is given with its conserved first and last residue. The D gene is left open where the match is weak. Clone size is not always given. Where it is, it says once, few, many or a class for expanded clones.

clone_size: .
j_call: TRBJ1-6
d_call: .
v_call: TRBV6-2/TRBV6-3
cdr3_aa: CASSYSGGNSPLHF
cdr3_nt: TGTGCCAGCAGTTACTCTGGCGGAAATTCACCCCTCCACTTT

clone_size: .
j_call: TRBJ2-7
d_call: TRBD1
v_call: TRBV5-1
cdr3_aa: CASSTTDRGTSYEQYF
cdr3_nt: TGCGCCAGCAGCACTACCGACAGGGGGACGTCCTACGAGCAGTACTTC

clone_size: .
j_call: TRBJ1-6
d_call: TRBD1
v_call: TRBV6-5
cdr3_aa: CASSPMTGVGSPLHF
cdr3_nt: TGTGCCAGCAGTCCTATGACAGGGGTAGGATCACCCCTCCACTTT

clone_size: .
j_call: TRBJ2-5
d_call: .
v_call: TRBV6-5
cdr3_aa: CAASRERETQYF
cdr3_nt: TGTGCCGCCAGTCGGGAGCGGGAGACCCAGTACTTC

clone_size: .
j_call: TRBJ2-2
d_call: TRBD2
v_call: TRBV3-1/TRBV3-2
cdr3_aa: CASSLRAGGTGELFF
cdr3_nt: TGTGCCAGCAGCCTCCGAGCGGGGGGGACCGGGGAGCTGTTTTTT

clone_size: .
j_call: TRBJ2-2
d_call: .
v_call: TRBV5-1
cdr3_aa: CASSLGGQRPNTGELFF
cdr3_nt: TGCGCCAGCAGCTTGGGCGGACAGCGACCGAACACCGGGGAGCTGTTTTTT

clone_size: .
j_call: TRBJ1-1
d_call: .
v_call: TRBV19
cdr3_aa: CASKENMNTEAFF
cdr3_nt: TGTGCCAGTAAGGAGAACATGAACACTGAAGCTTTCTTT

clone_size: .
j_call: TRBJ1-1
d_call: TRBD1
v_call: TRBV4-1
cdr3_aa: CASSLRGQGAKNTEAFF
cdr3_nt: TGCGCCAGCAGCCTAAGGGGACAGGGGGCCAAGAACACTGAAGCTTTCTTT

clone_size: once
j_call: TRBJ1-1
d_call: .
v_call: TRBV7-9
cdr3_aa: CASSPRGEGTEAFF
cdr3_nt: TGTGCCAGCAGCCCTCGAGGCGAGGGCACTGAAGCTTTCTTT

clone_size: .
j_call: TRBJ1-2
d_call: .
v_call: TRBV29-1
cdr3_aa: CSAIGDYGYTF
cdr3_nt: TGCAGCGCCATAGGGGACTATGGCTACACCTTC

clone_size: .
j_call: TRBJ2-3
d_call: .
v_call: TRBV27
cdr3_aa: CASTPWGGRSSTDTQYF
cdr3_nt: TGTGCCAGCACCCCTTGGGGGGGCCGGTCTAGCACAGATACGCAGTATTTT

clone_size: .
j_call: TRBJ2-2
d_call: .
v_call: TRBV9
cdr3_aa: CASSVDPGTNTGELFF
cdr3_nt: TGTGCCAGCAGCGTAGACCCAGGGACGAACACCGGGGAGCTGTTTTTT

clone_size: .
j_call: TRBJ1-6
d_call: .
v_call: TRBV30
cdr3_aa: CAWSPTRVWNSPLHF
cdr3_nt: TGTGCCTGGAGTCCCACTCGGGTTTGGAATTCACCCCTCCACTTT

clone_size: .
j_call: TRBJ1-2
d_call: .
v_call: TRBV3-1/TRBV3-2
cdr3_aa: CASSWTVNYGYTF
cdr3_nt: TGTGCCAGCAGTTGGACAGTTAACTATGGCTACACCTTC

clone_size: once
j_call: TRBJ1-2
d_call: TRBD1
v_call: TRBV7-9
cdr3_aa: CASSLTRDREGAHYGYTF
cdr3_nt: TGTGCCAGCAGCTTGACCCGGGACAGGGAGGGGGCACACTATGGCTACACCTTC

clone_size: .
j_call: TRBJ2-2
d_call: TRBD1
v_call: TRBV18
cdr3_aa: CASSQKGAGPTGELFF
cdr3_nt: TGTGCCAGCTCACAGAAGGGGGCAGGACCCACCGGGGAGCTGTTTTTT

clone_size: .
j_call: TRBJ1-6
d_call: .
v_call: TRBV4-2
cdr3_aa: CASSQEVKGGNSPLHF
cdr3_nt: TGTGCCAGCAGCCAAGAGGTGAAAGGAGGGAATTCACCCCTCCACTTT

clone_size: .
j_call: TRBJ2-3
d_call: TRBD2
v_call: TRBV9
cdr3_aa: CASSPLAGGRTDTQYF
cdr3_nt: TGTGCCAGCAGCCCCCTAGCGGGGGGGCGTACAGATACGCAGTATTTT

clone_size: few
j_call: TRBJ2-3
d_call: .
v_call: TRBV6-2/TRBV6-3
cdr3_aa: CASSYSGRGPRTDTQYF
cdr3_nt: TGTGCCAGCAGTTACTCGGGGCGCGGACCTCGCACAGATACGCAGTATTTT

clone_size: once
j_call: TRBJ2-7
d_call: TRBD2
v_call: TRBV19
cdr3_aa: CASSTSGVSSYEQYF
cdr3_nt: TGTGCCAGTAGTACTAGCGGGGTGAGCTCCTACGAGCAGTACTTC

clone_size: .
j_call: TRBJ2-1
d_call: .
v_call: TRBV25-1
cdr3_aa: CASSEGNNEQFF
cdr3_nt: TGTGCCAGCAGTGAAGGCAACAATGAGCAGTTCTTC

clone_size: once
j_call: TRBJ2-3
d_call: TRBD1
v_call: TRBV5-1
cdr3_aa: CASSAGQGTDTQYF
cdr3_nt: TGCGCCAGCAGCGCGGGACAGGGCACAGATACGCAGTATTTT